This is a list of T cell receptor beta chains from one sample in a study of technical replicates of blood from a few donors. This table comes from immunoSEQ multiplex PCR, and its TCRdb copy is limited to in-frame clones, with some not included. The table lists some 60,000 clones, around 87% of them singletons. Sequenced sample: PBMCs. These TCRs come from a human donor in good health. Some clones in this sample may be carry-over from other donors' samples. The CDR3 runs from the conserved cysteine through the conserved F or W. The D gene is left open where the match is weak. Expanded clones get a size class; other rows say once, few or many, or leave the size out.

v_call	d_call	j_call	clone_size	cdr3_aa	cdr3_nt
TRBV10-3	TRBD1	TRBJ2-5	NA	CASSRDREGETQYF	TGTGCCAGCAGCCGGGACAGGGAAGGAGAGACCCAGTACTTC
TRBV10-2	NA	TRBJ2-7	NA	CASSEGTGKYEQYF	TGCGCCAGCAGTGAGGGTACAGGGAAATACGAGCAGTACTTC
TRBV5-1	NA	TRBJ1-6	NA	CASSWGQQANSPLHF	TGCGCCAGCAGCTGGGGGCAACAGGCCAATTCACCCCTCCACTTT
TRBV5-4	TRBD2	TRBJ2-2	NA	CASSLASGGGGELFF	TGTGCCAGCAGCTTGGCTAGCGGGGGAGGTGGGGAGCTGTTTTTT
TRBV4-2	NA	TRBJ2-2	NA	CASSDGGTTTGELFF	TGTGCCAGCAGCGACGGGGGGACAACGACCGGGGAGCTGTTTTTT
TRBV7-7	TRBD2	TRBJ2-1	NA	CASSLDGTSGLNEQFF	TGTGCCAGCAGCTTAGATGGGACTAGCGGACTAAATGAGCAGTTCTTC
TRBV6-5	TRBD1	TRBJ1-1	NA	CASSYRTGGTEAFF	TGTGCCAGCAGTTACCGGACAGGGGGCACTGAAGCTTTCTTT
TRBV9	NA	TRBJ2-1	NA	CASSVDSTDEQFF	TGTGCCAGCAGCGTAGACTCCACCGATGAGCAGTTCTTC
TRBV7-2	TRBD1	TRBJ2-1	NA	CASSRDSSYNEQFF	TGTGCCAGCAGCCGGGACAGTTCCTACAATGAGCAGTTCTTC
TRBV4-3	TRBD2	TRBJ2-7	NA	CASSQEAASGRSEQYF	TGCGCCAGCAGCCAAGAGGCGGCTAGCGGGAGAAGTGAGCAGTACTTC
TRBV4-2	TRBD1	TRBJ1-1	NA	CASSQDRTGGPRAFF	TGTGCCAGCAGCCAAGATCGGACAGGGGGCCCTAGAGCTTTCTTT
TRBV7-3	TRBD1	TRBJ2-2	NA	CASSLTYGTGTGELFF	TGTGCCAGCAGCTTAACGTACGGGACAGGGACCGGGGAGCTGTTTTTT
TRBV2	TRBD2	TRBJ2-1	once	CATEGMRGGPEQFF	TGTGCCACCGAGGGGATGCGGGGGGGCCCTGAGCAGTTCTTC
TRBV5-1	NA	TRBJ2-7	NA	CASSFGGGGAYEQYF	TGCGCCAGCAGCTTTGGAGGGGGGGGAGCCTACGAGCAGTACTTC
TRBV14	NA	TRBJ1-1	NA	CASSRDLLNTEAFF	TGTGCCAGCAGCCGAGATTTATTGAACACTGAAGCTTTCTTT
TRBV27	NA	TRBJ1-6	NA	CASSNRENSPLHF	TGTGCCAGCAGTAACAGGGAGAATTCACCCCTCCACTTT
TRBV7-6	NA	TRBJ1-6	NA	CASSLDPGRSSPLHF	TGTGCCAGCAGCTTAGATCCCGGAAGGAGTTCACCCCTCCACTTT
TRBV7-2	NA	TRBJ2-3	once	CASSLSGLTDTQYF	TGTGCCAGCAGCCTCAGCGGGCTTACAGATACGCAGTATTTT
TRBV7-9	NA	TRBJ2-3	NA	CASRSVGTDTQYF	TGTGCCAGCAGGTCAGTGGGCACAGATACGCAGTATTTT
TRBV6-1	TRBD1	TRBJ1-4	NA	CASEGAGVSEKLFF	TGTGCCAGCGAGGGGGCTGGCGTTTCGGAAAAACTGTTTTTT
TRBV21-1	NA	TRBJ2-1	NA	CASSNGLAGGHNEQFF	TGTGCCAGCAGCAATGGTCTAGCGGGAGGGCATAATGAGCAGTTCTTC
TRBV4-2	TRBD2	TRBJ2-3	NA	CASSQLTLAGSTDTQYF	TGTGCCAGCAGCCAACTAACTCTAGCGGGGTCCACAGATACGCAGTATTTT
TRBV19	NA	TRBJ2-7	NA	CASSMYDSSYEQYF	TGTGCCAGTAGTATGTACGACAGCTCCTACGAGCAGTACTTC
TRBV6-5	TRBD1	TRBJ1-5	NA	CASSLRGRGPQHF	TGTGCCAGCAGTTTGAGGGGGCGCGGGCCCCAGCATTTT
TRBV9	NA	TRBJ2-7	NA	CASSVGPSESYEQYF	TGTGCCAGCAGCGTAGGTCCTAGCGAGTCCTACGAGCAGTACTTC
TRBV2	TRBD1	TRBJ2-3	NA	CASSGQGSTDTQYF	TGTGCCAGCAGTGGACAGGGGAGCACAGATACGCAGTATTTT
TRBV7-3	NA	TRBJ1-1	NA	CASSLTPREGGTEAFF	TGTGCCAGCAGCTTAACGCCTCGAGAGGGGGGGACTGAAGCTTTCTTT
TRBV6-5	NA	TRBJ2-1	NA	CASREVKYNEQFF	TGTGCCAGCAGGGAGGTTAAGTACAATGAGCAGTTCTTC
TRBV6-5	NA	TRBJ2-5	NA	CASSLDLQETQYF	TGTGCCAGCAGTTTGGACTTGCAAGAGACCCAGTACTTC
TRBV9	TRBD2	TRBJ2-1	NA	CASSTREASVDEQFF	TGTGCCAGCAGCACCCGGGAGGCTTCGGTGGATGAGCAGTTCTTC
TRBV2	NA	TRBJ1-5	NA	CASSGVTGREPQHF	TGTGCCAGCAGTGGGGTGACAGGCCGGGAGCCCCAGCATTTT
TRBV18	TRBD1	TRBJ2-7	NA	CASSSTGQGIYEQYF	TGTGCCAGCTCATCTACGGGACAGGGTATCTACGAGCAGTACTTC
TRBV18	TRBD2	TRBJ2-3	NA	CASSPGLAGGGMDTQYF	TGTGCCAGCTCACCGGGACTAGCGGGAGGCGGCATGGATACGCAGTATTTT
TRBV4-3	TRBD1	TRBJ1-1	many	CASSLGTGGAEAFF	TGCGCCAGCAGCTTAGGGACAGGGGGTGCTGAAGCTTTCTTT
TRBV5-5	TRBD2	TRBJ2-7	NA	CASSQRGTSSIQPYEQYF	TGTGCCAGCAGCCAACGCGGGACTAGCTCCATTCAGCCCTACGAGCAGTACTTC
TRBV6-5	NA	TRBJ1-6	NA	CASSPGAQNSPLHF	TGTGCCAGCAGTCCAGGGGCACAAAATTCACCCCTCCACTTT
TRBV7-2	NA	TRBJ1-2	NA	CASSSDSTGSVSF	TGTGCCAGCAGCTCCGATTCCACAGGGTCTGTCTCCTTC
TRBV5-4	NA	TRBJ1-6	NA	CASSFLGRGGSPLHF	TGTGCCAGCAGCTTCCTGGGCCGAGGCGGGTCACCCCTCCACTTT
TRBV11-2	NA	TRBJ1-2	few	CASSLAGRKYGYTF	TGTGCCAGCAGCTTAGCAGGGAGGAAGTATGGCTACACCTTC
TRBV25-1	NA	TRBJ2-5	NA	CASSEPPGSRRETQYF	TGTGCCAGCAGTGAGCCTCCGGGGAGTCGACGAGAGACCCAGTACTTC
TRBV5-4	NA	TRBJ1-6	NA	CASSRQDSSYNSPLHF	TGTGCCAGCAGCCGACAGGACAGCTCCTATAATTCACCCCTCCACTTT
TRBV15	TRBD1	TRBJ1-4	once	CATSSTGGGEKLFF	TGTGCCACCAGCAGTACAGGGGGCGGTGAAAAACTGTTTTTT
TRBV9	NA	TRBJ2-3	once	CASSYSGADTQYF	TGTGCCAGCAGCTACTCCGGTGCAGATACGCAGTATTTT
TRBV7-9	TRBD1	TRBJ2-1	few	CASSLQTGRHRDNEQFF	TGTGCCAGCAGCTTACAGACAGGGAGACATAGAGACAATGAGCAGTTCTTC
TRBV7-2	TRBD1	TRBJ1-4	NA	CASSPGTGNEKLFF	TGTGCCAGCAGTCCCGGGACAGGGAATGAAAAACTGTTTTTT
TRBV5-1	TRBD2	TRBJ2-7	NA	CASSSSGVEQYF	TGCGCCAGCAGCTCGAGCGGGGTCGAGCAGTACTTC
TRBV6-7	NA	TRBJ1-5	NA	CASSYSIAKTSEPQHF	TGTGCCAGCAGTTACTCGATCGCGAAGACTTCGGAGCCCCAGCATTTT
TRBV25-1	NA	TRBJ2-1	NA	CASSPDRHSYNEQFF	TGTGCCAGCAGTCCAGACAGACACTCCTACAATGAGCAGTTCTTC